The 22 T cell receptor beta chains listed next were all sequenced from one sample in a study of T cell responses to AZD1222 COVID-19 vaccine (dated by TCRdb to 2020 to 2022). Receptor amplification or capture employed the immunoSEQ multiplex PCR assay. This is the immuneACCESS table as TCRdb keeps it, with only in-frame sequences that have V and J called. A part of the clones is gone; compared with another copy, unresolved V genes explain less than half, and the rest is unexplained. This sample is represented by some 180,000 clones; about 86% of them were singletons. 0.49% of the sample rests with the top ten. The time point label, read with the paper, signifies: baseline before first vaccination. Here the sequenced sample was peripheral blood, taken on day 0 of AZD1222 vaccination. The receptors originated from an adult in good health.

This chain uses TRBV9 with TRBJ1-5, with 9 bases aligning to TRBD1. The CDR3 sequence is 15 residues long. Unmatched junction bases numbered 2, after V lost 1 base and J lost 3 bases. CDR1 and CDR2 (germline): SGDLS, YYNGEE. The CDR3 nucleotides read TGTGCCAGCAGCGTAACAGGGGGCCCCAATCAGCCCCAGCATTTT. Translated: CASSVTGGPNQPQHF.

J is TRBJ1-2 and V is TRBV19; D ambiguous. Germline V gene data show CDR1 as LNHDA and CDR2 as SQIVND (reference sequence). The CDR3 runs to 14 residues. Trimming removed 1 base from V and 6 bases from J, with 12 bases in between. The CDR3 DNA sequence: TGTGCCAGTAGTATAGGAGCGCGTAAGAATGGCTACACCTTC. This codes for CASSIGARKNGYTF.

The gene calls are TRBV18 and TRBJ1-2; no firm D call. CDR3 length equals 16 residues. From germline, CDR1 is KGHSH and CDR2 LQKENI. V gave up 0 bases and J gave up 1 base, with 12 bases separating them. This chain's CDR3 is CASSPPGGMFNYGYTF. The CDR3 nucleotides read TGTGCCAGCTCACCACCGGGCGGGATGTTTAACTATGGCTACACCTTC.

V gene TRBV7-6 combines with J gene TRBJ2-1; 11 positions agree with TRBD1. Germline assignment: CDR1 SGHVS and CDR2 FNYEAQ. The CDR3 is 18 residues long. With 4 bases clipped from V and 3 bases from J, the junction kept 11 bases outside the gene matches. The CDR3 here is CASSSGQGAREFYNEQFF. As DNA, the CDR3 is TGTGCCAGCAGCTCCGGACAGGGGGCGCGGGAATTCTACAATGAGCAGTTCTTC.

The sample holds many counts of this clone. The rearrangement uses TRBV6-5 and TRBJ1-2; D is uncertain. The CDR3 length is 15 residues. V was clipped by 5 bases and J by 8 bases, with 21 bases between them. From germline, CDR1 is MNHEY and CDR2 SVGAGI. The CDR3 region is CASSTPFKGALGYTF. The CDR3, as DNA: TGTGCCAGCAGTACCCCCTTTAAGGGTGCCTTGGGCTACACCTTC.

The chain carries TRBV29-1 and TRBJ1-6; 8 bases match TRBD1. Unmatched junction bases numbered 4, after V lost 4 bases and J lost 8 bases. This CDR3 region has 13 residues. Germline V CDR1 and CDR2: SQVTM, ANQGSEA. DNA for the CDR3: TGCAGCGTTGCGGACAGGGCTGATTCACCCCTCCACTTT. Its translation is CSVADRADSPLHF.

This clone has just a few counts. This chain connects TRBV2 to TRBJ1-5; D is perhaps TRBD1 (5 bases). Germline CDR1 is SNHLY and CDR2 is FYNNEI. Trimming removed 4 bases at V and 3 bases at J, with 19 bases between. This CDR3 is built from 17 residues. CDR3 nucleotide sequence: TGTGCCAGCAGTGCCGGACAAGGGGCCTCGAACAATCAGCCCCAGCATTTT. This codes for CASSAGQGASNNQPQHF.

This CDR3 reads CASSLGGRPSGNTIYF. CDR3 bases: TGCGCCAGCAGCTTGGGGGGACGACCCTCTGGAAACACCATATATTTT. The rearrangement uses TRBV5-1 and TRBJ1-3; possible D gene TRBD1, 5 bases. V was clipped by 0 bases and J by 0 bases, with 10 bases between them. The V gene's germline CDR1 is SGHRS and CDR2 YFSETQ. The CDR3 is 16 amino acids.

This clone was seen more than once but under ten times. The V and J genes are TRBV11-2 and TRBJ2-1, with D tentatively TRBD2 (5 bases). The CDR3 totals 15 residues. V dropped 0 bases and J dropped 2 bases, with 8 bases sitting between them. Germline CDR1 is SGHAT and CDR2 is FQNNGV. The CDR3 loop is CASSLDGNTYNEQFF. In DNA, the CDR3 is TGTGCCAGCAGCTTAGACGGGAACACCTACAATGAGCAGTTCTTC.

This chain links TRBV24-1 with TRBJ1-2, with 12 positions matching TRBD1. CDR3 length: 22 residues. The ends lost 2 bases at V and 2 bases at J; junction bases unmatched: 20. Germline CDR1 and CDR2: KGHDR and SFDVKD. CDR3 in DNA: TGTGCCACCAGTGATTCTCCCGGGACAGGGGGCGAGGGCAAACTATGGAACTATGGCTACACCTTC. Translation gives CATSDSPGTGGEGKLWNYGYTF.

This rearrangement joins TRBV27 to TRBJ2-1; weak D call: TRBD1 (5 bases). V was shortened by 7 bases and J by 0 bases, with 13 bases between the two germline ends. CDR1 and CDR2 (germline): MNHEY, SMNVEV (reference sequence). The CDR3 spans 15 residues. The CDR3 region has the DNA TGTGCCAGCACCCGTAGGGGCAACTCCTACAATGAGCAGTTCTTC. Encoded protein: CASTRRGNSYNEQFF.

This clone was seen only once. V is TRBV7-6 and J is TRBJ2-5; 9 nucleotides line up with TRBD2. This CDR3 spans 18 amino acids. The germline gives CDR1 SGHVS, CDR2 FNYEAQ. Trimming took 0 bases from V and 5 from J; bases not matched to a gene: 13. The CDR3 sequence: CASSLAGGLAGLGETQYF. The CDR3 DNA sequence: TGTGCCAGCAGCTTAGCTGGTGGGCTAGCGGGGCTAGGGGAGACCCAGTACTTC.

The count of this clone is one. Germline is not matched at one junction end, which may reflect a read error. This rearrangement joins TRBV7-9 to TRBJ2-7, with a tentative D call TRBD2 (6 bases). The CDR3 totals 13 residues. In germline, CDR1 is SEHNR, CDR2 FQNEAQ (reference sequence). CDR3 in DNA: TGTGCCAGCAGCTCCCCGGGACTCCTTAAAAGGGACTTC. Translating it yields CASSSPGLLKRDF.

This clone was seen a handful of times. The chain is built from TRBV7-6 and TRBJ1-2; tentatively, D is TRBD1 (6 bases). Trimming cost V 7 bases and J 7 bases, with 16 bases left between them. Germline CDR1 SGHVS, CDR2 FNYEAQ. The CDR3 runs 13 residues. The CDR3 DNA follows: TGTGCCAGCACCCCGGCGGGGGCGCTTGGCTACACCTTC. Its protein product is CASTPAGALGYTF. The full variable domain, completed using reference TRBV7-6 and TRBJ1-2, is GAGVSQSPRYKVTKRGQDVALRCDPISGHVSLYWYRQALGQGPEFLTYFNYEAQQDKSGLPNDRFSAERPEGSISTLTIQRTEQRDSAMYRCASTPAGALGYTFGSGTRLTVV.

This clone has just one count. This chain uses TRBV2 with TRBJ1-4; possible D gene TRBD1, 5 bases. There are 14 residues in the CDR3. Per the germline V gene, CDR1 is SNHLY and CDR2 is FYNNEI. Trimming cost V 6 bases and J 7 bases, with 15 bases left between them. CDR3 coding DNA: TGTGCCAGCAGCGTCGGGGGGTGGGGTGAAAAACTGTTTTTT. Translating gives CASSVGGWGEKLFF. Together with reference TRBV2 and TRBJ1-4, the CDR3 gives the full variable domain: EPEVTQTPSHQVTQMGQEVILRCVPISNHLYFYWYRQILGQKVEFLVSFYNNEISEKSEIFDDQFSVERPDGSNFTLKIRSTKLEDSAMYFCASSVGGWGEKLFFGSGTQLSVL.

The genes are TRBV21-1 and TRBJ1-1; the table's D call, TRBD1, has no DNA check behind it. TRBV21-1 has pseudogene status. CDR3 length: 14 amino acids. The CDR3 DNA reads TGTGCCATCAATCAATCAGGGCCGAACACTGAAGCTTTCTTT. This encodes CAINQSGPNTEAFF.

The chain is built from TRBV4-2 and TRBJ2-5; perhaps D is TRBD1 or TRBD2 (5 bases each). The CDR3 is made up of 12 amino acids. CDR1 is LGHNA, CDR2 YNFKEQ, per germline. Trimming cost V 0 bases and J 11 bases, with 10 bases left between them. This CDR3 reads CASSQEQGVQYF. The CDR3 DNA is TGTGCCAGCAGCCAAGAGCAGGGAGTACAGTACTTC.

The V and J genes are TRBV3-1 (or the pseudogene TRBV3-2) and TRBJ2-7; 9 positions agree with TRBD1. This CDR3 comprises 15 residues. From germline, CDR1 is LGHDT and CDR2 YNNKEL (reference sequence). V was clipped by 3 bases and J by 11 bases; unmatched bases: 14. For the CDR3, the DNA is TGTGCCAGCAGCCAGGGACAGGGAACTACGTTTTTTAAGTACTTC. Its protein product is CASSQGQGTTFFKYF.

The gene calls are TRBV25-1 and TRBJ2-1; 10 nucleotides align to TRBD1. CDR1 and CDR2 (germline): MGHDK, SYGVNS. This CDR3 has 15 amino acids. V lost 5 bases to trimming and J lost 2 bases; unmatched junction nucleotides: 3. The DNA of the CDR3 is TGTGCCAGCAGTAAGGGACAGGGGCCCTACAATGAGCAGTTCTTC. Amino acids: CASSKGQGPYNEQFF.

The chain's CDR3 is CASSPYRGPYEQYF. As DNA, the CDR3 is TGCGCCAGCAGCCCTTACAGGGGGCCCTACGAGCAGTACTTC. The gene calls are TRBV4-1 and TRBJ2-7; 9 bases fit TRBD1. Germline values: CDR1 MGHRA, CDR2 YSYEKL. The CDR3 contains 14 residues. Trimming at V came to 4 bases and at J to 2 bases, leaving 3 bases not matched to a gene.

This CDR3 reads CASSYIPTGGRGYTF. CDR3 in DNA: TGTGCCAGCAGTTATATTCCGACAGGGGGCAGAGGCTACACCTTC. The chain carries TRBV6-5 and TRBJ1-2, with 10 bases lining up with TRBD1. V lost 3 bases to trimming and J lost 8 bases; unmatched junction nucleotides: 9. The germline gives CDR1 MNHEY, CDR2 SVGAGI. CDR3 length: 15 residues.

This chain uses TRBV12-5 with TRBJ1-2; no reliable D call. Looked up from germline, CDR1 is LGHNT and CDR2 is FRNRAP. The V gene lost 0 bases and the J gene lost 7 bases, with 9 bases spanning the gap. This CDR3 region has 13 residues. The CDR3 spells CASGLVRDFGYTF. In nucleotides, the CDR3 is TGTGCTAGTGGTTTGGTACGCGATTTTGGCTACACCTTC.